What follows are 25 T cell receptor beta chains derived from one specimen sequenced in a study of identical twins. One entry per CDR3 protein, called by TCRdb with MiXCR from the 5' RACE reads. The table includes around 1.7 million distinct CDR3 sequences, about 30% detected once. The sample taken for sequencing was cord blood. The receptor set was obtained from a newborn girl in good health.

CDR3 region: CASSEVPAYEQYF. The CDR3 DNA sequence: TGTGCCAGCAGTGAAGTCCCAGCCTACGAGCAGTACTTC. The gene calls are TRBV6-1 and TRBJ2-7; D remains ambiguous. Germline-derived CDR1 and CDR2 are MNHNS and SASEGT. The CDR3 runs to 13 residues. Trimming left V 1 base short and J 2 bases short, with 6 bases between.

The J gene is TRBJ2-5, the V gene TRBV20-1; D gene uncertain. Germline values: CDR1 DFQATT, CDR2 SNEGSKA (reference sequence). V lost 6 bases and J 3 bases, leaving 8 bases between the germline ends. The CDR3 totals 11 residues. CDR3 amino acids: CSATFEETQYF. As DNA, the CDR3 is TGCAGTGCGACTTTTGAAGAGACCCAGTACTTC.

This clonotype was found many times. In DNA form, the CDR3 reads TGTGCCAGCAGCCAAGCCCTCGACAGGGCCTACGAGCAGTACTTC. Protein: CASSQALDRAYEQYF. This rearrangement joins TRBV4-2 to TRBJ2-7; 7 nucleotides agree with TRBD1. The CDR3 extends over 15 amino acids. Germline loops: CDR1 LGHNA, CDR2 YNFKEQ. J lost 2 bases, V lost 1 base, and 5 bases had no gene match.

This rearrangement joins TRBV4-2 to TRBJ2-5, with D possibly being TRBD1 (6 bases). The CDR3 has 15 amino acids. Germline V gives CDR1 LGHNA, CDR2 YNFKEQ. Trimming cost V 0 bases and J 5 bases, with 13 bases left between them. The CDR3 is CASSQEEQGWETQYF. Here the CDR3 DNA reads TGTGCCAGCAGCCAAGAAGAACAGGGTTGGGAGACCCAGTACTTC.

The J gene is TRBJ2-1, the V gene TRBV6-5, with D possibly being TRBD2 (5 bases). Germline CDR1 is MNHEY and CDR2 is SVGAGI. V gave up 0 bases and J gave up 2 bases, with 8 bases separating them. This CDR3 contains 15 residues. CDR3 DNA sequence: TGTGCCAGCAGTTACTCAGCCGGGGCCTACAATGAGCAGTTCTTC. It codes for CASSYSAGAYNEQFF.

This chain joins TRBV4-1 and TRBJ1-1; D is perhaps TRBD1 (6 bases). The CDR3 has 13 residues. Germline lookup yields CDR1 MGHRA and CDR2 YSYEKL. The V and J ends lost 5 bases and 7 bases respectively, with 14 bases between them. The CDR3 protein is CASSYQGMGEAFF. CDR3 sequence (DNA): TGCGCCAGCAGCTATCAGGGGATGGGTGAAGCTTTCTTT.

A few counts support this clonotype. V is TRBV20-1 and J is TRBJ2-7; D might be TRBD2 (5 bases). V was cut by 6 bases and J by 9 bases, with 18 bases left in between. The germline gives CDR1 DFQATT, CDR2 SNEGSKA (reference sequence). The CDR3 spans 12 residues. The DNA of the CDR3 is TGCAGTGCCCTCTACGATACCAGCGGGCAGTACTTC. This encodes CSALYDTSGQYF.

The CDR3 DNA is TGTGCCAGCAGTTTATTCCCGAGACAGGGCACAGATACGCAGTATTTT. Protein product: CASSLFPRQGTDTQYF. The genes are TRBV27 and TRBJ2-3, with D possibly matching TRBD1 (6 bases). Germline CDR1 is MNHEY and CDR2 is SMNVEV (reference sequence). Trimming stripped 1 base from V and 1 base from J, with 12 bases between. The CDR3 covers 16 residues.

This clonotype appeared a few times. This chain links TRBV5-1 with TRBJ2-3; 8 nucleotides align to TRBD1. V lost 5 bases to trimming and J lost 6 bases; unmatched junction nucleotides: 11. CDR3 size: 15 residues. Germline CDR1 and CDR2: SGHRS and YFSETQ. The chain's CDR3 is CASRTDRGGSDTQYF. CDR3 nucleotides: TGCGCCAGCAGGACCGACAGGGGTGGTTCGGATACGCAGTATTTT.

This clonotype has only a few counts. The chain couples TRBV9 to TRBJ2-3; D ambiguous. Germline values: CDR1 SGDLS, CDR2 YYNGEE. The CDR3 has 15 residues. V lost 0 bases and J 0 bases, leaving 8 bases between the germline ends. CDR3 nucleotides: TGTGCCAGCAGCGTAGGGGCTTCTAGCACAGATACGCAGTATTTT. Its translation: CASSVGASSTDTQYF.

The V and J genes are TRBV4-1 and TRBJ2-7; 9 bases line up with TRBD2. The CDR3 totals 17 residues. The V gene end was trimmed by 3 bases and the J gene end by 0 bases; junction bases not matched to a gene: 9. Germline V CDR1 and CDR2: MGHRA, YSYEKL. As DNA, the CDR3 is TGCGCCAGCAGCCATATAGCGGGAGAAAGCACCTCCTACGAGCAGTACTTC. The encoded protein is CASSHIAGESTSYEQYF.

At least ten counts were recorded for this clonotype. The rearrangement links TRBV6-6 to TRBJ1-5; TRBD1 is a possible D gene (6 bases). The CDR3 is 15 amino acids. The V gene lost 6 bases and the J gene lost 2 bases, with 14 bases spanning the gap. The germline V gene encodes CDR1 MNHNY and CDR2 SVGAGI (reference sequence). The CDR3 sequence is CASSSTGSGNQPQHF. For the CDR3, the DNA is TGTGCCAGCAGCTCAACAGGGAGCGGCAATCAGCCCCAGCATTTT.

This clonotype was seen a handful of times. The rearrangement joins TRBV20-1 to TRBJ2-4; a possible D gene is TRBD2 (5 bases). CDR3 length equals 15 residues. Germline assignment: CDR1 DFQATT and CDR2 SNEGSKA (reference sequence). Trimming removed 6 bases at V and 0 bases at J, with 15 bases between. The CDR3 region is CSATRAVLAKNIQYF. The CDR3 region has the DNA TGCAGTGCCACCCGAGCGGTCCTAGCCAAAAACATTCAGTACTTC.

This clonotype was recorded a few times. The chain uses TRBV12-3 or TRBV12-4 and TRBJ2-1, with 11 bases matching TRBD1. The length of the CDR3 is 15 residues. The J segment lost 7 bases and the V segment lost 3 bases, leaving 5 bases of the junction unmatched. The CDR3 here is CASSFRDRGWNEQFF. CDR3 nucleotide sequence: TGTGCCAGCAGTTTCCGGGACAGGGGGTGGAATGAGCAGTTCTTC.

The chain uses TRBV11-2 and TRBJ1-2; tentatively, D is TRBD1 (6 bases). V lost 0 bases to trimming and J lost 6 bases, with 17 bases between them. The CDR3 runs 16 residues. Germline V gene lookup returns CDR1 SGHAT and CDR2 FQNNGV. CDR3: CASSLDPPDSIHGYTF. CDR3 DNA: TGTGCCAGCAGCTTAGACCCCCCGGACAGTATCCATGGCTACACCTTC.

This clonotype was observed a few times. Possible read error: a much larger clone is one base away. The chain carries TRBV6-1 and TRBJ2-3; 7 nucleotides line up with TRBD2. The CDR3 length is 14 residues. CDR1 and CDR2 from the germline V gene are MNHNS and SASEGT. CDR3 loop: CARSGAGSTDTQYF. CDR3 sequence (DNA): TGTGCCCGCAGTGGAGCGGGGAGCACAGATACGCAGTATTTT.

The chain recombines TRBV28 with TRBJ2-7; TRBD2 matches at 13 bases. J was trimmed by 7 bases and V by 2 bases; bases with no gene match: 11. CDR1 is MDHEN and CDR2 is SYDVKM in the germline V gene. The CDR3 totals 17 residues. CDR3 residues: CASSLEGLAGPNNEQYF. The CDR3 DNA follows: TGTGCCAGCAGTTTAGAGGGACTAGCGGGACCCAACAATGAGCAGTACTTC.

The CDR3 protein is CSARPGPGLPYNEQFF. Here the CDR3 DNA reads TGCAGTGCTAGACCTGGACCGGGACTCCCCTACAATGAGCAGTTCTTC. The rearrangement joins TRBV20-1 to TRBJ2-1; weak D call: TRBD2 (6 bases). The germline gives CDR1 DFQATT, CDR2 SNEGSKA (reference sequence). V lost 2 bases, J lost 2 bases, and 16 bases lay in between. This CDR3 has 16 residues.

V and J are TRBV7-2 and TRBJ2-3; 12 nucleotides line up with TRBD2. V trimming: 4 bases; J trimming: 6 bases; junction bases outside the gene matches: 2. CDR1 and CDR2 (germline): SGHTA, FQGNSA. The CDR3 covers 14 residues. CDR3 DNA: TGTGCCAGCAGCTATCTAGCGGGGGGGGATACGCAGTATTTT. This sequence encodes CASSYLAGGDTQYF.

This clonotype has a handful of counts. The V gene is TRBV7-2, the J gene TRBJ1-6; D is unclear. The CDR3 is 16 amino acids. The germline V gene encodes CDR1 SGHTA and CDR2 FQGNSA. Trimming shortened V by 1 base and J by 3 bases, and 10 bases separated the two germline ends. The CDR3 sequence: CASSLEAGIYNSPLHF. The CDR3 DNA sequence: TGTGCCAGCAGCTTAGAAGCGGGGATCTATAATTCACCCCTCCACTTT.

This clonotype came up a few times. The chain employs TRBV9 and TRBJ2-5; D not certain. The CDR3 loop spans 15 amino acids. V lost 0 bases and J lost 3, with 12 bases in between. Germline loops: CDR1 SGDLS, CDR2 YYNGEE. The CDR3 here is CASSVGRFPEETQYF. CDR3 DNA: TGTGCCAGCAGCGTAGGGCGGTTCCCCGAAGAGACCCAGTACTTC.

V is TRBV4-2 and J is TRBJ2-1; TRBD1 or TRBD2 may be the D gene (5 bases each). Trimming removed 2 bases at V and 10 bases at J, with 18 bases between. CDR1 and CDR2 from the germline V gene are LGHNA and YNFKEQ. CDR3 length: 15 amino acids. The CDR3 DNA reads TGTGCCAGCAGCCAAAGGTCGGGACCAAGCTACGAGCAGTTCTTC. The encoded protein is CASSQRSGPSYEQFF.

The chain joins TRBV25-1 to TRBJ2-4, with D perhaps TRBD1 (6 bases). The CDR3 extends over 11 amino acids. Looked up from germline, CDR1 is MGHDK and CDR2 is SYGVNS. Deletions cut 8 bases from V and 13 bases from J, with 15 bases between. The CDR3 coding sequence is TGTGCCAGCGACTTACAGGGAAAGCAGTACTTC. Translated: CASDLQGKQYF. The entire variable domain, with the rest obtained from reference TRBV25-1 and TRBJ2-4, is as follows: EADIYQTPRYLVIGTGKKITLECSQTMGHDKMYWYQQDPGMELHLIHYSYGVNSTEKGDLSSESTVSRIRTEHFPLTLESARPSHTSQYLCASDLQGKQYFGAGTRLSVL.

As to this clonotype: Relative to the germline gene, one junction end is altered; a read error may explain this. The V call is TRBV4-1, the J call TRBJ1-2, with D maybe TRBD1 (6 bases). Germline V CDR1 and CDR2: MGHRA, YSYEKL. CDR3 length: 14 amino acids. The CDR3 region is CAGSQAGDENGYTF. In nucleotides, the CDR3 is TGCGCCGGCAGCCAAGCAGGGGATGAGAATGGCTACACCTTC.

This clonotype has more than one count but fewer than ten. This sequence joins TRBV15 and TRBJ2-1; no clear D. Germline CDR1 reads LNHNV; CDR2 reads YYDKDF (reference sequence). The CDR3 length is 11 residues. Trimming removed 9 bases from V and 3 bases from J, with 6 bases in between. This CDR3 is CATEFYNEQFF. CDR3 sequence (DNA): TGTGCCACAGAGTTCTACAATGAGCAGTTCTTC.